The 17 T cell receptor beta chains in this list originate from one sample, sequenced in a study of cytomegalovirus exposure and HLA in healthy donors. The PCR contained 60 Vbeta and 13 Jbeta primers. The assay was immunoSEQ multiplex PCR, and TCRdb's table has in-frame clones only and misses some. The sample contains approximately 110,000 clones, 50% to 70% of which appear only once. Sample: PBMCs. These receptors all stem from a man aged 25-40 years in good health and CMV-seropositive.

Details on this clone: The same CDR3 is also encoded by other DNA sequences in this sample. J is TRBJ1-4 and V is TRBV5-5, with a weak D call TRBD1 (5 bases). From germline, CDR1 is SGHKS and CDR2 YYEKEE (reference sequence). The CDR3 has 14 amino acids. Trimming pared 4 bases from V and 8 bases from J, leaving 15 bases between. CDR3 protein: CASSRTGEGEKLFF. CDR3 nucleotides: TGTGCCAGCAGCCGGACGGGGGAGGGCGAAAAACTGTTTTTT.

With regard to this clone: Its ends do not fully match the called genes, so a read error is possible. This chain connects TRBV7-7 to TRBJ2-5, with 8 bases fitting TRBD2. Germline CDR1 and CDR2: SSHAT and FNYEAQ (reference sequence). CDR3 length: 15 amino acids. The CDR3: CASSRGLGGLETQYF. The DNA for the CDR3 is TGTGCTAGCAGCCGGGGACTAGGGGGGCTGGAGACCCAGTACTTC.

Of note for this clone: Sequence at one end of the junction differs from germline and may be a read error. This sequence joins TRBV5-4 and TRBJ2-1; possibly TRBD2 for D (6 bases). CDR3 length: 13 residues. Germline V gives CDR1 SGHNT, CDR2 YYREEE (reference sequence). The DNA for the CDR3 is TGTGCCAGCAAGGTAGACTCCGGGACTGAGCAATTCTTC. Its protein is CASKVDSGTEQFF.

This clone is a singleton in its sample. DNA of the CDR3: TGCGCCAGCAGCTTGCGCTCTAGAGAGACCCAGTACTTC. This codes for CASSLRSRETQYF. The V and J genes are TRBV5-1 and TRBJ2-5; no firm D call. CDR3 length equals 13 residues. Germline V gene lookup returns CDR1 SGHRS and CDR2 YFSETQ. V dropped 1 base and J dropped 4 bases, with 8 bases sitting between them.

The chain has TRBV4-1 and TRBJ2-1; a weak D match, TRBD1 (5 bases). CDR3 size: 11 residues. The germline CDR1 and CDR2 sequences are MGHRA and YSYEKL. The germline V and J ends were trimmed by 5 bases and 12 bases, with 11 bases remaining between them. The CDR3 DNA reads TGCGCCAGCAGCGCACAGGTGGGGCAGTTCTTC. Translating gives CASSAQVGQFF.

The rearrangement uses TRBV10-3 and TRBJ2-5; 8 bases match TRBD2. From germline, CDR1 is ENHRY and CDR2 SYGVKD. CDR3 length: 14 amino acids. The trim removed 7 bases at V and 5 bases at J, leaving 9 bases unmatched. The CDR3 DNA is TGTGCCATCAATGGGGGACTAGTCGGGGAGACCCAGTACTTC. This gives the protein CAINGGLVGETQYF.

Note on this clone: At one end, the junction sequence differs from germline, possibly due to a read error. The genes are TRBV7-9 and TRBJ2-1; D remains unclear. This CDR3 has 12 amino acids. Looked up from germline, CDR1 is SEHNR and CDR2 is FQNEAQ (reference sequence). The CDR3 reads CSSTSSYNEQFF. DNA for the CDR3: TGTTCCAGCACCTCCTCCTACAATGAGCAGTTCTTC.

Written as DNA, the CDR3 is TGTGCCAGCAGCTTCTCTAGCGGGAACACCGGGGAGCTGTTTTTT. Translation: CASSFSSGNTGELFF. The genes are TRBV11-2 and TRBJ2-2, with 7 bases matching TRBD2. The length of the CDR3 is 15 residues. CDR1 SGHAT and CDR2 FQNNGV come from the germline V gene. The V and J ends lost 3 bases and 1 base, in that order; junction bases with no gene match: 2.

The chain joins TRBV10-2 to TRBJ2-2; 8 nucleotides agree with TRBD1. The CDR3 is 13 residues long. Losses at the gene ends were 6 bases for V and 6 bases for J; bases not matched to a gene: 3. The germline gives CDR1 WSHSY, CDR2 SAAADI. This chain's CDR3 is CASRGRGPGELFF. In DNA form, the CDR3 reads TGCGCCAGCAGGGGCAGGGGGCCCGGGGAGCTGTTTTTT.

The chain carries TRBV10-3 and TRBJ2-1, with a tentative D call TRBD2 (5 bases). Germline CDR1 ENHRY, CDR2 SYGVKD. Trimming pared 2 bases from V and 8 bases from J, leaving 19 bases between. This CDR3 has 16 residues. The CDR3 reads CAISEGLASGGDEQFF. CDR3 DNA sequence: TGTGCCATCAGTGAGGGGCTTGCATCCGGAGGCGATGAGCAGTTCTTC.

In its sample, this clone was seen a few times. J is TRBJ2-3 and V is TRBV7-3; 7 bases match TRBD2. This CDR3 is 19 amino acids long. From germline, CDR1 is SGHTA and CDR2 FQGTGA. V gave up 2 bases and J gave up 0 bases; unmatched junction bases: 14. In DNA form, the CDR3 reads TGTGCCAGCAGCTTAGGATTAGTAGGGGTAGCGGGTAGCACAGATACGCAGTATTTT. Residues: CASSLGLVGVAGSTDTQYF.

The rearrangement uses TRBV4-1 and TRBJ2-7, with D possibly TRBD1 on 5 matching bases. There are 15 residues in the CDR3. Trimming removed 0 bases from V and 0 bases from J, with 9 bases in between. From germline, CDR1 is MGHRA and CDR2 YSYEKL. Here the CDR3 DNA reads TGCGCCAGCAGCCAAGATGACAGCAACTCCTACGAGCAGTACTTC. Amino acids: CASSQDDSNSYEQYF.

The chain links TRBV19 to TRBJ2-1; 8 bases align to TRBD2. There are 15 residues in the CDR3. V lost 2 bases and J lost 7; bases outside the gene matches: 7. Germline V gene lookup returns CDR1 LNHDA and CDR2 SQIVND (reference sequence). This CDR3 is CASSIRRGAGNEQFF. In nucleotides, the CDR3 is TGTGCCAGTAGTATACGGCGGGGGGCCGGGAATGAGCAGTTCTTC.

CDR3 protein: CASSLGDNGAAQYF. The CDR3 DNA sequence: TGTGCCAGCAGCTTAGGTGACAATGGGGCTGCGCAGTATTTT. The V gene is TRBV11-3, the J gene TRBJ2-3; a weak D match, TRBD1 (5 bases). Germline lookup yields CDR1 SGHNT and CDR2 YENEEA. V dropped 1 base and J dropped 10 bases, with 15 bases sitting between them. The CDR3 spans 14 residues.

The chain joins TRBV14 to TRBJ1-1; unclear D gene. V lost 3 bases and J 11 bases, leaving 16 bases between the germline ends. Germline CDR1 is SGHDN and CDR2 is FVKESK. CDR3 size: 13 residues. CDR3 in amino acids: CASSQDPPERAFF. The CDR3 region has the DNA TGTGCCAGCAGCCAGGACCCCCCAGAGCGGGCTTTCTTT.

The V and J genes are TRBV5-1 and TRBJ1-2; TRBD1 matches at 10 bases. Per the germline V gene, CDR1 is SGHRS and CDR2 is YFSETQ. V shed 0 bases, J shed 8 bases, and the junction held 4 bases outside the gene matches. The CDR3 totals 14 residues. The CDR3 DNA follows: TGCGCCAGCAGCTTGGGACAGGGGGCCGGCGGCTACACCTTC. As protein: CASSLGQGAGGYTF.

The chain links TRBV5-5 to TRBJ2-1; D gene uncertain. Trimming cost V 0 bases and J 5 bases, with 9 bases left between them. From germline, CDR1 is SGHKS and CDR2 YYEKEE (reference sequence). CDR3 length equals 14 residues. CDR3 amino acids: CASSLAGNDNEQFF. For the CDR3, the DNA is TGTGCCAGCAGCTTGGCGGGTAACGACAATGAGCAGTTCTTC.